What follows is one T cell receptor beta chain and its context. The CDR3 runs 16 residues. Germline trimming cut 3 bases from V and 2 bases from J; bases unmatched to any gene: 1. Looked up from germline, CDR1 is SGHNT and CDR2 is YENEEA. The record originates from a study of blood T cell repertoires in COVID-19. TCRdb's table, derived via immunoSEQ multiplex PCR, lists solely in-frame clones and lacks some. The sample lists roughly 150,000 clones; around 80% were seen once. Those enrolled, adults aged about 18 to 89 years, came from some 25 US areas. The J gene is TRBJ2-3, the V gene TRBV11-3; 14 bases fit TRBD2. This receptor was taken from a woman between 65 and 79 years old in a cohort exposed to, infected with or recovered from COVID-19 (not recorded which). Sequenced: PBMCs or T cells enriched from blood (not recorded which). CDR3: CASSLGLAGDTDTQYF. CDR3 DNA sequence: TGTGCCAGCAGCTTGGGACTAGCGGGAGACACAGATACGCAGTATTTT.